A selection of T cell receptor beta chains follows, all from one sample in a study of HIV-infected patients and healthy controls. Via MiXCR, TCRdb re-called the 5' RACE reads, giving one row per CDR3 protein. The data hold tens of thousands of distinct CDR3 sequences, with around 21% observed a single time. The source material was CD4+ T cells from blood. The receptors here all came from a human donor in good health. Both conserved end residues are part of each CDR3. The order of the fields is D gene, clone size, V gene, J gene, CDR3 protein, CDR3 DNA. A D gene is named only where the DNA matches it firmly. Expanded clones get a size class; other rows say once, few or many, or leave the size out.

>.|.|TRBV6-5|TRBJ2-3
CASSDGGNSDTQYF
TGTGCCAGCAGTGACGGCGGGAATTCAGATACGCAGTATTTT
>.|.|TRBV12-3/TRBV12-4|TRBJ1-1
CASSLDGRGRAFF
TGTGCCAGCAGTTTAGATGGGAGAGGGCGCGCTTTCTTT
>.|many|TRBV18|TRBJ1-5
CASSPGLNQPQHF
TGTGCCAGCTCACCTGGGTTAAATCAGCCCCAGCATTTT
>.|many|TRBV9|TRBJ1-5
CASSSDSHSNQPQHF
TGTGCCAGCAGCTCCGACAGCCATTCCAATCAGCCCCAGCATTTT
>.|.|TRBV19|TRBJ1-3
CASSMVRGPSSGNTIYF
TGTGCCAGTAGTATGGTTAGGGGACCAAGCTCTGGAAACACCATATATTTT
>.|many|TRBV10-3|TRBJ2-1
CAISDGGGYNEQFF
TGTGCCATCAGTGACGGTGGAGGGTACAATGAGCAGTTCTTC
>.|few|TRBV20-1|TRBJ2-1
CSARSTVNEQFF
TGCAGTGCTAGGTCGACGGTTAATGAGCAGTTCTTC
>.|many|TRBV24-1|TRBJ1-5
CATSTGGNQPQHF
TGTGCCACATCGACCGGGGGCAATCAGCCCCAGCATTTT
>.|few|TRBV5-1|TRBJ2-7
CASSLEAGASYEQYF
TGCGCCAGCAGCTTGGAGGCAGGGGCATCCTACGAGCAGTACTTC
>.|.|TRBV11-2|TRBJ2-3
CASSLGPPDTQYF
TGTGCCAGCAGCTTGGGACCCCCCGATACGCAGTATTTT